This T cell receptor beta chain was profiled in a study of cytomegalovirus exposure and HLA in healthy donors. It was with 60 Vbeta and 13 Jbeta primers that the PCR ran. The protocol was immunoSEQ multiplex PCR, while the TCRdb copy is restricted to in-frame clones and leaves out a portion. The repertoire holds more than 140,000 clones, with around 75% as singletons. Regarding the study as a whole: In vitro assays verified that a few CMV-associated chains recognized CMV antigens specifically.

As to this clone: Its antigen is not identified.

Source material: PBMCs. The origin of this receptor is a man in his forties in good health and CMV-seronegative.

The CDR3 bases are TGTGCCAGCAGTGGGCGGGGACAGTCTGGGGGCTACACCTTC. This encodes CASSGRGQSGGYTF. This sequence joins TRBV6-1 and TRBJ1-2; 7 bases line up with TRBD1. The CDR3 totals 14 residues. From germline, CDR1 is MNHNS and CDR2 SASEGT. After removal of 4 bases from V and 8 bases from J, the junction contained 10 bases not matched to a gene.